Sequencing of this T cell receptor beta chain was carried out in a study of cytomegalovirus exposure and HLA in healthy donors. At the level of the study: In a previous analysis, more than 90 million unique TCR beta sequences were found from 170 million or so T cells.

The PCR contained 60 Vbeta and 13 Jbeta primers. Here immunoSEQ multiplex PCR was the method, and the copy in TCRdb shows in-frame clones only, minus some. The sample consists of around 65,000 clones, 85% to 90% of them appearing once. This clone was found a few times. The antigen is unknown. Findings and caveats of the study: Most of the TCR beta V segments (in an earlier analysis) were productive either about 90% or about 30% of the time. The study assumed roughly uniform donor sequencing depth for presence/absence analyses.

Per the germline V gene, CDR1 is SEHNR and CDR2 is FQNEAQ (reference sequence). CDR3 size: 15 residues. V was cut by 5 bases and J by 2 bases, with 13 bases left in between. The chain employs TRBV7-9 and TRBJ2-1; a possible D gene is TRBD1 (5 bases). Sequencing was carried out using PBMCs. The clonotype originates from a female donor in good health and CMV-seronegative. CDR3 sequence (DNA): TGTGCCAGCAGCCCAGGCGCAGGGCCCTACAATGAGCAGTTCTTC. Its protein product is CASSPGAGPYNEQFF.